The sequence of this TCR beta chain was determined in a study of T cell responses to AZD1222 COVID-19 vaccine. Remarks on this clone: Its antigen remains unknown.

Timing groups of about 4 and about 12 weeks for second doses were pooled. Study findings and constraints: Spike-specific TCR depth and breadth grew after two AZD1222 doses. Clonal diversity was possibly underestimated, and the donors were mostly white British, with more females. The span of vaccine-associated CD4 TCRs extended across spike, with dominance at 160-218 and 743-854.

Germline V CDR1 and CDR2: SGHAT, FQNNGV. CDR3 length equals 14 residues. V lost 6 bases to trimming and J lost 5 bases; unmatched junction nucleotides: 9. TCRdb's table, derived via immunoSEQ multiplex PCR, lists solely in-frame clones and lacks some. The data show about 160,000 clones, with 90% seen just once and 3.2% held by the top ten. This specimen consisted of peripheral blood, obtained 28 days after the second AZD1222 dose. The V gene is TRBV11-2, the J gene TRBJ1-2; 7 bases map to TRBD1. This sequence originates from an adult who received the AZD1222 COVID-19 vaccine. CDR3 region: CASSPGGGEYGYTF. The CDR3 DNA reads TGTGCCAGCAGTCCGGGAGGGGGCGAGTATGGCTACACCTTC.